The T cell receptor beta chain under discussion was sequenced for a study of T cells after yellow fever vaccination. From the 5' RACE reads, TCRdb called clonotypes with MiXCR, one entry per CDR3 protein. The repertoire includes about 350,000 distinct CDR3 sequences, around 8.1% of them detected once, and 17% sits in the top ten. Germline CDR1 is DFQATT and CDR2 is SNEGSKA (reference sequence). With V trimmed by 0 bases and J by 6 bases, 9 bases remained unmatched. There are 16 residues in the CDR3. This clonotype was counted only a few times. The clonotype comes from a man aged 18 to 35 who received the YFV17D yellow fever vaccine. The gene calls are TRBV20-1 and TRBJ1-2, with TRBD1 matching over 11 bases. This specimen was PBMCs, taken more than 35 days after the first yellow fever vaccination. The CDR3 nucleotides read TGCAGTGCTAGAGAGGCCCTAGGACAGGGGGCAAATGGCTACACCTTC. It is translated as CSAREALGQGANGYTF.